A selection of T cell receptor beta chains follows, all from one sample in a study of T cells in Graves' hyperthyroidism and ophthalmopathy. MiXCR, run by TCRdb on the multiplex PCR reads, gives a single entry per CDR3 protein. This repertoire shows over 500,000 distinct CDR3 sequences, 40% to 55% found once; its top ten account for about 45%. The sample comprised peripheral blood or thyroid tissue (not recorded which). Receptors were obtained from an adult woman with Graves' disease, either hyperthyroidism or ophthalmopathy (not recorded which). CDR3s include the opening cysteine and the closing phenylalanine or tryptophan. The D gene is left open where the match is weak. A row's size may be missing; if present it is once, few, many or a size class.

j_gene | d_gene | v_gene | len | abundance | CDR3nt | CDR3aa
TRBJ1-5 | TRBD1 | TRBV20-1 | 14 | many | TGCAGTGCTTTAAGACAGGGAAGCAATCAGCCCCAGCATTTT | CSALRQGSNQPQHF
TRBJ1-1 | TRBD1 | TRBV5-6 | 14 | few | TGTGCCAGCAGCTTGTGGGCAGGGGGAACTGAAGCTTTCTTT | CASSLWAGGTEAFF
TRBJ2-5 | NA | TRBV29-1 | 11 | many | TGCAGCGTTGAAGAATACCAGACCCAGTACTTC | CSVEEYQTQYF
TRBJ2-7 | TRBD2 | TRBV20-1 | 16 | many | TGCAGTGCTAGGGTGGGGCCTAGCGGGAGAATGGGCGAGCAGTACTTC | CSARVGPSGRMGEQYF
TRBJ1-5 | NA | TRBV20-1 | 13 | NA | TGCAGTGCTAGAGCGCAGGTTAGGCAGCCCCAGCATTTT | CSARAQVRQPQHF
TRBJ1-6 | TRBD1 | TRBV11-2 | 15 | few | TGTGCCAGCAGCCCAGTTACAGGGGGGAATTCACCCCTCCACTTT | CASSPVTGGNSPLHF
TRBJ2-7 | NA | TRBV29-1 | 12 | NA | TGCAGCGTTGAAGGGGCCGAATACGAGCAGTACTTC | CSVEGAEYEQYF
TRBJ2-2 | NA | TRBV15 | 14 | NA | TGTGCCACCAGCAGAGGGTCGAGCACCGGGGAGCTGTTTTTT | CATSRGSSTGELFF
TRBJ2-5 | NA | TRBV7-9 | 14 | many | TGTGCCAGCAGCGACACCGGGGGACAAGAGACCCAGTACTTC | CASSDTGGQETQYF
TRBJ1-1 | NA | TRBV9 | 15 | many | TGTGCCAGCAGCGCTAGCAGGGCGGGGGGGACTGAAGCTTTCTTT | CASSASRAGGTEAFF
TRBJ2-3 | NA | TRBV7-9 | 15 | NA | TGTGCCAGCTCCGGTTTGTGGACTAGCACAGATACGCAGTATTTT | CASSGLWTSTDTQYF
TRBJ2-5 | NA | TRBV4-3 | 14 | NA | TGCGCCAGCAGCCAAGACTACAGGAAAGAGACCCAGTACTTC | CASSQDYRKETQYF
TRBJ1-4 | NA | TRBV10-2 | 12 | NA | TGTGCCAGCACGGCAGGTTACGAAAAACTGTTTTTT | CASTAGYEKLFF
TRBJ1-2 | NA | TRBV9 | 15 | many | TGTGCCAGCAGCGTAGGTGAAAACGAACGCTATGGCTACACCTTC | CASSVGENERYGYTF
TRBJ1-2 | NA | TRBV11-2 | 11 | NA | TGTGCCAGCAGCTCCGGGCAAGACGGCCCCTTC | CASSSGQDGPF
TRBJ2-7 | NA | TRBV13 | 18 | NA | TGTGCCAGCAGCTTAGGCCTTCCTGCCGGGACCAGACTTTACGAGCAGTACTTC | CASSLGLPAGTRLYEQYF
TRBJ1-5 | TRBD1 | TRBV9 | 15 | NA | TGTGCCAGCAGCGTAGAGGGGGCGAGCAATCAGCCCCAGCATTTT | CASSVEGASNQPQHF
TRBJ1-3 | NA | TRBV7-2 | 14 | NA | TGTGCCAGCAGCTTAGGCGGCAGAGCCTACACCATATATTTT | CASSLGGRAYTIYF
TRBJ2-7 | NA | TRBV29-1 | 13 | many | TGCAGCGTTGAAGGGCAGGGTGACTACGAGCAGTACTTC | CSVEGQGDYEQYF
TRBJ1-1 | NA | TRBV29-1 | 14 | NA | TGCAGCGTTGAAGGGGGAACATATAACACTGAAGCTTTCTTT | CSVEGGTYNTEAFF
TRBJ2-7 | TRBD1 | TRBV29-1 | 13 | NA | TGCAGCGGACCGGGACAGGGCCCCAATGAGCAGTACTTC | CSGPGQGPNEQYF
TRBJ2-2 | TRBD1 | TRBV29-1 | 14 | many | TGCAGCGTAATCCGGGACAGTGGCACCGGGGAGCTGTTTTTT | CSVIRDSGTGELFF
TRBJ1-2 | TRBD1 | TRBV5-1 | 14 | NA | TGCGCCAGCACGCACGGGACAGGCTCCTATGGCTACACCTTC | CASTHGTGSYGYTF
TRBJ1-1 | NA | TRBV29-1 | 12 | many | TGCAGCGCCAAGACAGTGAACACTGAAGCTTTCTTT | CSAKTVNTEAFF
TRBJ1-3 | NA | TRBV29-1 | 12 | NA | TGCAGCGTTGAAGAGTTTGGAAACACCATATATTTT | CSVEEFGNTIYF
TRBJ1-1 | NA | TRBV2 | 18 | many | TGTGCCAGCAGTGAATCTATGAGTAGGGGAGATCGGAGCACTGAAGCTTTCTTT | CASSESMSRGDRSTEAFF
TRBJ1-1 | TRBD1 | TRBV7-2 | 13 | NA | TGTGCCAGCAGCGGGACAGCTGGGGCTGAAGCTTTCTTT | CASSGTAGAEAFF
TRBJ1-5 | NA | TRBV6-5 | 14 | NA | TGTGCCAGCAGCCCGCCCGGGACCGACCAGCCCCAGCATTTT | CASSPPGTDQPQHF
TRBJ2-5 | NA | TRBV5-8 | 16 | many | TGTGCCAGCAGCTTGGCCTTGGACAGCCGAGGAGAGACCCAGTACTTC | CASSLALDSRGETQYF
TRBJ1-5 | NA | TRBV24-1 | 16 | few | TGTGCCACCAGTGACTCCGGGACGGGGGGTCATCAGCCCCAGCATTTT | CATSDSGTGGHQPQHF
TRBJ2-7 | NA | TRBV7-9 | 13 | few | TGTGCCAGCAGTTTATCCGCCAGATACGAGCAGTACTTC | CASSLSARYEQYF
TRBJ2-5 | NA | TRBV2 | 14 | many | TGTGCCAGCAGTGCGGGACATTCGGGAGAGACCCAGTACTTC | CASSAGHSGETQYF
TRBJ2-7 | NA | TRBV7-2 | 15 | few | TGTGCCAGCAGACAGACCACCTTCGGGGATTACGAGCAGTACTTC | CASRQTTFGDYEQYF
TRBJ2-6 | NA | TRBV9 | 18 | NA | TGTGCCAGCAGCGTATGGGACGAAGGCGGCTCTGGGGCCAACGTCCTGACTTTC | CASSVWDEGGSGANVLTF
TRBJ1-6 | NA | TRBV6-6 | 12 | NA | TGTGCCAGCAGTCTCCAGAATTCACCCCTCCACTTT | CASSLQNSPLHF
TRBJ2-5 | NA | TRBV20-1 | 16 | NA | TGCAGTGTCAAACTCGGCAGGGTAGGACGGCAAGAGACCCAGTACTTC | CSVKLGRVGRQETQYF
TRBJ1-2 | NA | TRBV7-9 | 13 | NA | TGTGCCAGCAGATGGGACACCTACAATGGCTACACCTTC | CASRWDTYNGYTF
TRBJ2-2 | TRBD2 | TRBV2 | 15 | NA | TGTGCCAGCTGGCGGGGGGGATCGGGCACCGGGGAGCTGTTTTTT | CASWRGGSGTGELFF
TRBJ2-7 | NA | TRBV9 | 12 | NA | TGTGCCAGCAGCGTAGACATGGGCGAGCAGTACTTC | CASSVDMGEQYF
TRBJ2-2 | NA | TRBV11-2 | 15 | few | TGTGCCAGCAGCAAACGGGGGACCCTCACCGGGGAGCTGTTTTTT | CASSKRGTLTGELFF
TRBJ1-4 | TRBD1 | TRBV13 | 15 | NA | TGTGCCGGAAGCAGCAGGACAGGGGGCGACGAAAAACTGTTTTTT | CAGSSRTGGDEKLFF
TRBJ2-7 | NA | TRBV6-5 | 13 | few | TGTGCCATCGGCGGCGCCCTAAGAGACGAGCAGTACTTC | CAIGGALRDEQYF
TRBJ2-7 | NA | TRBV29-1 | 11 | many | TGCAGCGTTGCGAGCAGCTACGAGCAGTACTTC | CSVASSYEQYF
TRBJ1-1 | NA | TRBV19 | 12 | NA | TGTGCCAGTAGTATCGGACCGTTAGAAGCTTTCTTT | CASSIGPLEAFF
TRBJ1-1 | NA | TRBV19 | 12 | NA | TGTGCCAGTAGTATAGAACGGAGCGAAGCTTTCTTT | CASSIERSEAFF
TRBJ1-2 | TRBD1 | TRBV27 | 13 | NA | TGTGCCAGCAGTAAACAGGGGGCCTATGGCTACACCTTC | CASSKQGAYGYTF
TRBJ2-5 | TRBD2 | TRBV29-1 | 15 | NA | TGCAGCGCCGGGGGGGCGGGCAGACTCCAAGAGACCCAGTACTTC | CSAGGAGRLQETQYF
TRBJ1-1 | NA | TRBV20-1 | 13 | many | TGCAGTGCTAGTGGGCAGATGAACACTGAAGCTTTCTTT | CSASGQMNTEAFF
TRBJ2-3 | TRBD2 | TRBV15 | 15 | many | TGTGCCACCAGCAGACTAGCGGGAGTTGCAGATACGCAGTATTTT | CATSRLAGVADTQYF
TRBJ1-1 | NA | TRBV18 | 12 | few | TGTGCCAGCTCACCGACAGGAGAGGAAGCTTTCTTT | CASSPTGEEAFF